This T cell receptor beta chain was profiled in a study of cytomegalovirus exposure and HLA in healthy donors. Overall study results and limits: Looking again later, the authors saw that most CMV-associated TCR beta chains seemed HLA-restricted.

Use of 60 Vbeta and 13 Jbeta primers characterized the PCR. TCRdb keeps only in-frame clones here, not all; method: immunoSEQ multiplex PCR. The data hold around 130,000 clones, with around 83% observed a single time. V lost 3 bases and J lost 2; bases outside the gene matches: 6. The CDR3 sequence is 15 residues long. CDR1 SNHLY and CDR2 FYNNEI come from the germline V gene. To note about this clone: Its target is unknown.

The receptor comes from a man between 45 and 60 years old in good health and CMV-seronegative. Sequencing was done on a sample of PBMCs. This rearrangement joins TRBV2 to TRBJ2-7, with 8 bases aligning to TRBD1. CDR3 DNA: TGTGCCAGCAGTGAGGGACAGGTGGGGACCTACGAGCAGTACTTC. Protein sequence: CASSEGQVGTYEQYF.